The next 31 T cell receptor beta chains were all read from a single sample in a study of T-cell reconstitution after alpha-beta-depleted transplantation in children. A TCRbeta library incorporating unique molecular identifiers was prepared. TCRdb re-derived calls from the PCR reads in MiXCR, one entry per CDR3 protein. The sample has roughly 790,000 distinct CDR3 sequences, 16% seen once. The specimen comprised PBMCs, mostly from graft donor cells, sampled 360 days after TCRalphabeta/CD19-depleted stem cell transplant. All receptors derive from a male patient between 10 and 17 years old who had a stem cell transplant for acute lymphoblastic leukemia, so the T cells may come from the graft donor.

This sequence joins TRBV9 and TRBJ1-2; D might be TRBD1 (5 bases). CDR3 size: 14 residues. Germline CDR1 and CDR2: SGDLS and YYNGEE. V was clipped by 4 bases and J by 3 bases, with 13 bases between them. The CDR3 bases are TGTGCCAGCAGCCCGGGGGGATGGGACTATGGCTACACCTTC. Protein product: CASSPGGWDYGYTF.

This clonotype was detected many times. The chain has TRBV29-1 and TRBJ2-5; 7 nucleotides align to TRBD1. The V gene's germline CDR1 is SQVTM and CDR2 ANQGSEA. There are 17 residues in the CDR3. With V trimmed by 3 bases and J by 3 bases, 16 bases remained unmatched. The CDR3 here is CSVDGTENNLDEETQYF. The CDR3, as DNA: TGCAGCGTTGACGGGACAGAGAATAATCTAGACGAAGAGACCCAGTACTTC.

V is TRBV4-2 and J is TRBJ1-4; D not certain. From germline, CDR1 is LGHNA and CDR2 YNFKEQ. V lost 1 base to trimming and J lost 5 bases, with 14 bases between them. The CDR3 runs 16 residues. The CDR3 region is CASSQAPGLSNEKLFF. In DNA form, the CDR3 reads TGTGCCAGCAGCCAAGCCCCCGGATTATCGAATGAAAAACTGTTTTTT.

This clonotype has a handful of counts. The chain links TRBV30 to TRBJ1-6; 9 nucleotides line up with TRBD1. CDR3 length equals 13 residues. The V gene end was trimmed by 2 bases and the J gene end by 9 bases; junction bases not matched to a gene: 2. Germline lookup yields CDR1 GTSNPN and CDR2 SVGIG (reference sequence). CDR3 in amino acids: CAWSRTGASPLHF. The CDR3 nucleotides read TGTGCCTGGAGTAGGACAGGGGCTTCACCCCTCCACTTT.

The CDR3 is CASSPPRGRGADTQYF. CDR3 DNA: TGTGCCAGCTCACCACCCCGCGGGAGAGGGGCAGATACGCAGTATTTT. This chain uses TRBV18 with TRBJ2-3, with 7 bases that match TRBD2. CDR1 and CDR2 from the germline V gene are KGHSH and LQKENI. V dropped 0 bases and J dropped 4; count of bases not matched to a gene: 7. The CDR3 length is 16 residues.

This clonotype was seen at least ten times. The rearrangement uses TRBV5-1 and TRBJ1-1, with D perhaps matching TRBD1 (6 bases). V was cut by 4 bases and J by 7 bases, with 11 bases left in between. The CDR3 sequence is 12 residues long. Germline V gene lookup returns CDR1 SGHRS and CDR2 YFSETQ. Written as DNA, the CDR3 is TGCGCCAGCAGCAACAGGGACCGTGAAGCTTTCTTT. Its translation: CASSNRDREAFF. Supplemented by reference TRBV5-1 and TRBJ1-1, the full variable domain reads KAGVTQTPRYLIKTRGQQVTLSCSPISGHRSVSWYQQTPGQGLQFLFEYFSETQRNKGNFPGRFSGRQFSNSRSEMNVSTLELGDSALYLCASSNRDREAFFGQGTRLTVV.

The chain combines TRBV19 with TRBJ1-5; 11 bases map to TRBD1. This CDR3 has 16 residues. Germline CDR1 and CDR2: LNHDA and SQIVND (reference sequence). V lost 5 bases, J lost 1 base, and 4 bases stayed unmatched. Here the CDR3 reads CASSARDRGSNQPQHF. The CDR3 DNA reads TGTGCCAGTAGTGCCCGGGACAGGGGGAGCAATCAGCCCCAGCATTTT.

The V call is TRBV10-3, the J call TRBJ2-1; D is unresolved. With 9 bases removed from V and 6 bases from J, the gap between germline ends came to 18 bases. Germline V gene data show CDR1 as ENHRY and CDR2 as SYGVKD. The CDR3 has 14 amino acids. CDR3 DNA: TGTGCCATTTCCTTCAACGAGCGTCGCAATGAGCAGTTCTTC. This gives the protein CAISFNERRNEQFF.

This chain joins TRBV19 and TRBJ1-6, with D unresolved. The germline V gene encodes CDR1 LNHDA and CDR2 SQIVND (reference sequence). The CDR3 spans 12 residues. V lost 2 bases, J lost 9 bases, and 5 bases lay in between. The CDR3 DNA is TGTGCCAGTAGTATAAACGGTTCACCCCTCCACTTT. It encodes CASSINGSPLHF.

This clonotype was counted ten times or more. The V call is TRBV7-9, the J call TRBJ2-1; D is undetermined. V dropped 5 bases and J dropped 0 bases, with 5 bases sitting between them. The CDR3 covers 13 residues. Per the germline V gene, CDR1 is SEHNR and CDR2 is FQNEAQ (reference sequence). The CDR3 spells CASSDVSYNEQFF. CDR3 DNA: TGTGCCAGCAGCGACGTCTCCTACAATGAGCAGTTCTTC. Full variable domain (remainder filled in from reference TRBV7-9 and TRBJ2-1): DTGVSQNPRHKITKRGQNVTFRCDPISEHNRLYWYRQTLGQGPEFLTYFQNEAQLEKSRLLSDRFSAERPKGSFSTLEIQRTEQGDSAMYLCASSDVSYNEQFFGPGTRLTVL.

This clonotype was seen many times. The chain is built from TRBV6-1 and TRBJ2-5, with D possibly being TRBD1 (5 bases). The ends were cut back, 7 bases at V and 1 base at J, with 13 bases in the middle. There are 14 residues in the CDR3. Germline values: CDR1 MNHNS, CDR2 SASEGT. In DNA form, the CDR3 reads TGTGCCAGCACAGATGCAGGGTTCCAAGAGACCCAGTACTTC. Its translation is CASTDAGFQETQYF.

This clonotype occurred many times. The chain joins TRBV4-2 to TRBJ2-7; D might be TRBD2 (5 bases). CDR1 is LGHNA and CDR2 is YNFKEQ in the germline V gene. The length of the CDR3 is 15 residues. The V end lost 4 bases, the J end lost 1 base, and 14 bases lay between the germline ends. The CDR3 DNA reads TGTGCCAGCAGCCCCCGTGGTAGCGAGTCCTACGAGCAGTACTTC. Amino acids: CASSPRGSESYEQYF.

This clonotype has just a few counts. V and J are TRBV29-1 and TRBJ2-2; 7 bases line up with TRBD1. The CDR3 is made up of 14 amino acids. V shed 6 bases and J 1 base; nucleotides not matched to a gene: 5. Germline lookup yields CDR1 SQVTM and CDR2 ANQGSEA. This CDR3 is CSVSRDRNTGELFF. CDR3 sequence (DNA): TGCAGCGTGTCCCGGGACAGGAACACCGGGGAGCTGTTTTTT.

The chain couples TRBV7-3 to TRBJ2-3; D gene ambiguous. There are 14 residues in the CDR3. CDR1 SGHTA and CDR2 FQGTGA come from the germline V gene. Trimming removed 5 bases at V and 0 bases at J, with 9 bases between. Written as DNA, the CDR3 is TGTGCCAGCAGCCCATTTCTTAGCACAGATACGCAGTATTTT. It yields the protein CASSPFLSTDTQYF.

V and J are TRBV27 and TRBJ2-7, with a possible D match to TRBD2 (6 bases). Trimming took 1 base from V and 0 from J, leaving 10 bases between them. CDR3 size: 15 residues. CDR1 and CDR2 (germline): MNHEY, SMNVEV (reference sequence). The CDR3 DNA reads TGTGCCAGCAGTTTATTTGCGGGAAGCTCCTACGAGCAGTACTTC. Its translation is CASSLFAGSSYEQYF.

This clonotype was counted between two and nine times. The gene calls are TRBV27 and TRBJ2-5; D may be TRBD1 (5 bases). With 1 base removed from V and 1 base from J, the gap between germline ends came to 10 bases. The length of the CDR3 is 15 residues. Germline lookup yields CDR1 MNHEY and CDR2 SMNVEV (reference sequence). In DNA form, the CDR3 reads TGTGCCAGCAGTTTATGGTCAGGGCTCCAAGAGACCCAGTACTTC. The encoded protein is CASSLWSGLQETQYF.

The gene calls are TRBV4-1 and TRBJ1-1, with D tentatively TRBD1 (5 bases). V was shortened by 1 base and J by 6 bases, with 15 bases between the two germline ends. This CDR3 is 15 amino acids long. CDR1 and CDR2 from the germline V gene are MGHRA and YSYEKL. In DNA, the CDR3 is TGCGCCAGCAGCCAAGTTAGAGACAGACATCCTGAAGCTTTCTTT. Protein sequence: CASSQVRDRHPEAFF.

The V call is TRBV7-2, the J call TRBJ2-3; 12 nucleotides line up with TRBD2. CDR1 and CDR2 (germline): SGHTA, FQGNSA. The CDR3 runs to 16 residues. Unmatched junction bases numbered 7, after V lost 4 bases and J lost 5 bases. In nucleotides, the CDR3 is TGTGCCAGCAGCTCGAGACTAGCGGGAGCCATAGATACGCAGTATTTT. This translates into CASSSRLAGAIDTQYF.

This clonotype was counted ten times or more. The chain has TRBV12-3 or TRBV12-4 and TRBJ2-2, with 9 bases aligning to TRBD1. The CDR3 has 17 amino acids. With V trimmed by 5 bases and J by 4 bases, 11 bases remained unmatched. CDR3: CASSPSTGQGPTGELFF. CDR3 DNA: TGTGCCAGCAGTCCCTCTACCGGACAGGGGCCCACCGGGGAGCTGTTTTTT.

CDR3 sequence (DNA): TGCGCCAGCAGGGATCAACTAGCGGTTCGCTCCTACGAGCAGTACTTC. It codes for CASRDQLAVRSYEQYF. The chain combines TRBV5-1 with TRBJ2-7; 8 nucleotides line up with TRBD2. The germline V gene encodes CDR1 SGHRS and CDR2 YFSETQ. This CDR3 contains 16 residues. J was trimmed by 0 bases and V by 5 bases; bases with no gene match: 10.

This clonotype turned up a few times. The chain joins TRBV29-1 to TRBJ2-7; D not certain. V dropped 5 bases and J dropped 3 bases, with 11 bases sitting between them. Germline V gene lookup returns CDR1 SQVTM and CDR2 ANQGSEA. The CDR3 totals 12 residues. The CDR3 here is CSVQSRSYEQYF. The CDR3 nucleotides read TGCAGCGTTCAGAGCAGGAGCTACGAGCAGTACTTC.

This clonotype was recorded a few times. The CDR3 sequence: CASTIPLTGTKTGELFF. The CDR3 nucleotides read TGTGCCAGCACGATCCCCCTGACAGGGACAAAAACCGGGGAGCTGTTTTTT. The genes are TRBV5-5 and TRBJ2-2; 7 bases map to TRBD1. CDR3 length equals 17 residues. The V and J ends lost 6 bases and 5 bases, in that order; junction bases with no gene match: 16. CDR1 and CDR2 (germline): SGHKS, YYEKEE (reference sequence).

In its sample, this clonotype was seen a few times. The CDR3 DNA is TGTGCCAGCTACAAACAGGATCTGGCCGGGGAGCTGTTTTTT. Translated, it gives CASYKQDLAGELFF. This chain links TRBV12-3 or TRBV12-4 with TRBJ2-2; weak D call: TRBD1 (5 bases). V was pared by 8 bases and J by 6 bases, with 16 bases between. The CDR3 loop spans 14 amino acids.

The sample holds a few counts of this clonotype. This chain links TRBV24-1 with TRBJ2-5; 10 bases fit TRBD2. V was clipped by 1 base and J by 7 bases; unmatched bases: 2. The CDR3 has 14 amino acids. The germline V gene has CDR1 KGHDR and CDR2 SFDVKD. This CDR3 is CATSDFQREGTQYF. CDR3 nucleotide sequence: TGTGCCACCAGTGATTTTCAGCGGGAGGGGACCCAGTACTTC.

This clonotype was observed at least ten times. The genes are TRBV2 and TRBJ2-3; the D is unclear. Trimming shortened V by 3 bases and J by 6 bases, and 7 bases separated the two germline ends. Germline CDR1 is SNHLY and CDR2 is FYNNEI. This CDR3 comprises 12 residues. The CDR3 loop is CASSDPPDTQYF. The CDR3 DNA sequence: TGTGCCAGCAGTGATCCCCCCGATACGCAGTATTTT. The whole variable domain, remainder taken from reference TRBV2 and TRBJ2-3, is EPEVTQTPSHQVTQMGQEVILRCVPISNHLYFYWYRQILGQKVEFLVSFYNNEISEKSEIFDDQFSVERPDGSNFTLKIRSTKLEDSAMYFCASSDPPDTQYFGPGTRLTVL.

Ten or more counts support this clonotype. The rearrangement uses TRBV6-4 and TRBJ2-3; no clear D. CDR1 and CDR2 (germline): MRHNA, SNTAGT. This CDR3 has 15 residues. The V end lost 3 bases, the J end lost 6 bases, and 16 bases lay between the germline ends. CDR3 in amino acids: CASSEEAAPWDTQYF. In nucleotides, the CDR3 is TGTGCCAGCAGTGAAGAGGCCGCCCCGTGGGATACGCAGTATTTT.

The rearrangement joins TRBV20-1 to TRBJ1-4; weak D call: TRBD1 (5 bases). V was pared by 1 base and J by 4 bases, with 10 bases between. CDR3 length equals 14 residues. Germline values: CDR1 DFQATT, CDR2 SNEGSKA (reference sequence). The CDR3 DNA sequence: TGCAGTGCTAGAGCAGGGTTTGGTAATGAAAAACTGTTTTTT. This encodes CSARAGFGNEKLFF.

CDR3 in amino acids: CSVETVRNTEAFF. CDR3 DNA: TGCAGCGTTGAGACAGTCCGGAACACTGAAGCTTTCTTT. V and J are TRBV29-1 and TRBJ1-1; D is possibly TRBD1 (5 bases). This CDR3 has 13 residues. Germline CDR1 is SQVTM and CDR2 is ANQGSEA. Trimming removed 3 bases from V and 1 base from J, with 9 bases in between.

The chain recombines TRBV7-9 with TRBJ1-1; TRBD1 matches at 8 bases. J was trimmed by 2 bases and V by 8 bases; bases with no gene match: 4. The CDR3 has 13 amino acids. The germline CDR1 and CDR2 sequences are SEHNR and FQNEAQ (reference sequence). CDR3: CASGGQGNTEAFF. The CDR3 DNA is TGTGCCAGCGGCGGACAGGGTAACACTGAAGCTTTCTTT.

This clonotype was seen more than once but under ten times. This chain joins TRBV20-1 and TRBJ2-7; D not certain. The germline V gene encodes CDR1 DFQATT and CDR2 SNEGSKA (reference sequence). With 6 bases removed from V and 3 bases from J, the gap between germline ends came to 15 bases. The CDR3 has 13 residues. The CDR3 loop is CSADTGPLYEQYF. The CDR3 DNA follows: TGCAGTGCCGACACCGGGCCTCTCTACGAGCAGTACTTC.

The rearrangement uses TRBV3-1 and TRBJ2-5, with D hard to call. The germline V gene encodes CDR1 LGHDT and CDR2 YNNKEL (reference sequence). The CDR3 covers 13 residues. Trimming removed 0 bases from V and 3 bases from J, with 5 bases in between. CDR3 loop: CASSQDIEETQYF. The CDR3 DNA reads TGTGCCAGCAGCCAAGATATAGAAGAGACCCAGTACTTC.